Each of the 25 T cell receptor beta chains below was sequenced from the same sample in a study of T cells expressing NK-cell markers. TCRdb reprocessed the 5' RACE reads; each CDR3 protein has one entry and no DNA is given. The sample holds 350,000 to 450,000 distinct CDR3 sequences. The sequencing input was blood T cells: a sorted CD56 or NKG2C T cell subset, CD4+ or CD8+ T cells, or bulk PBMC T cells (not recorded which). The receptor set was obtained from a man aged 18-75 years in good health.

The rearrangement joins TRBV6-1 to TRBJ1-4; the D gene TCRdb calls, TRBD1, cannot be checked with no DNA. Germline V CDR1 and CDR2: MNHNS, SASEGT. The CDR3 contains 15 residues. CDR3 residues: CASRPDRYRNEKLFF.

V is TRBV6-5 and J is TRBJ1-4. This CDR3 is 16 amino acids long. CDR1 is MNHEY, CDR2 SVGAGI, per germline. This CDR3 is CASSYSIQVVGGKLFF.

This chain connects TRBV12-3 or TRBV12-4 to TRBJ2-1; TCRdb proposes TRBD1, but this gene call is untestable without DNA. The CDR3 extends over 15 amino acids. The CDR3 spells CASSPRGGKVNEQFF.

The chain uses TRBV7-6 and TRBJ2-1; TCRdb proposes TRBD2, but this gene call is untestable without DNA. Germline CDR1 and CDR2: SGHVS and FNYEAQ. CDR3 length: 16 amino acids. This chain's CDR3 is CASRLAGGISYNEQFF.

The chain links TRBV7-8 to TRBJ1-3; TCRdb lists TRBD1, though no DNA is available to test this call. Germline V gene lookup returns CDR1 SGHVS and CDR2 FQNEAQ. The CDR3 runs 14 residues. CDR3: CASRGAEVTNTIYF.

This chain joins TRBV12-3 or TRBV12-4 and TRBJ2-3; TCRdb's D call, TRBD1, is unchecked because there is no DNA. This CDR3 is built from 16 residues. CDR3 region: CASSYRTAASTDTQYF.

The chain uses TRBV29-1 and TRBJ2-2; TCRdb lists TRBD1, though no DNA is available to test this call. The CDR3 length is 12 residues. CDR1 is SQVTM and CDR2 is ANQGSEA in the germline V gene. The CDR3 protein is CSADRNTGELFF.

The chain couples TRBV7-6 to TRBJ1-6; the TRBD1 assignment by TCRdb is unverifiable without DNA. The CDR3 loop spans 14 amino acids. The germline V gene encodes CDR1 SGHVS and CDR2 FNYEAQ. CDR3 protein: CASSLGTGVPPLHF.

The V gene is TRBV9, the J gene TRBJ2-5. CDR1 and CDR2 (germline): SGDLS, YYNGEE. CDR3 size: 16 residues. CDR3 sequence reads: CASSVGRQGFQETQYF.

The rearrangement joins TRBV27 to TRBJ2-7; TCRdb proposes TRBD1, but this gene call is untestable without DNA. The germline gives CDR1 MNHEY, CDR2 SMNVEV (reference sequence). The CDR3 is made up of 14 amino acids. The CDR3 loop is CASAPRQVSYEQYF.

The V gene is TRBV6-1, the J gene TRBJ2-7; absent DNA, TCRdb's TRBD1 call cannot be checked. Germline assignment: CDR1 MNHNS and CDR2 SASEGT. There are 16 residues in the CDR3. The CDR3 is CASSDAPGTGLKEQYF.

The rearrangement joins TRBV19 to TRBJ2-2. Per germline, CDR1 LNHDA and CDR2 SQIVND (reference sequence). The CDR3 has 15 residues. This chain's CDR3 is CASSISGLATGELFF. Combining the CDR3 with reference TRBV19 and TRBJ2-2 gives the whole variable domain DGGITQSPKYLFRKEGQNVTLSCEQNLNHDAMYWYRQDPGQGLRLIYYSQIVNDFQKGDIAEGYSVSREKKESFPLTVTSAQKNPTAFYLCASSISGLATGELFFGEGSRLTVL.

This chain links TRBV6-2 or TRBV6-3 with TRBJ2-3; TCRdb lists TRBD2, though no DNA is available to test this call. Germline V gene data show CDR1 as MNHEY and CDR2 as SVGEGT. This CDR3 has 20 residues. The CDR3 loop reads CASSYSNPGLAGGARDTQYF.

This chain joins TRBV6-5 and TRBJ2-1; TCRdb lists TRBD2, though no DNA is available to test this call. The CDR3 spans 16 residues. Germline assignment: CDR1 MNHEY and CDR2 SVGAGI. The CDR3: CASSVLAGGLYNEQFF.

CDR3: CASWTAGASGNTIYF. V and J are TRBV12-3 or TRBV12-4 and TRBJ1-3; the TCRdb D gene call, TRBD1, has no DNA to confirm it. The CDR3 totals 15 residues.

This rearrangement joins TRBV18 to TRBJ2-7; TCRdb's D gene call, TRBD1, goes unchecked for lack of DNA. Germline V CDR1 and CDR2: KGHSH, LQKENI. This CDR3 region has 14 residues. The CDR3 loop reads CASSPGHRDAQQYF.

The rearrangement joins TRBV12-3 or TRBV12-4 to TRBJ2-1; the D call of TRBD1 rests on TCRdb alone, since no DNA is present to check it. There are 17 residues in the CDR3. CDR3 amino acids: CASSPTLTFSSYNEQFF.

This chain connects TRBV15 to TRBJ1-6. The CDR3 covers 13 residues. Germline V gives CDR1 LNHNV, CDR2 YYDKDF (reference sequence). CDR3 residues: CATSRAPEAPLHF. The full variable domain, with the rest looked up from reference TRBV15 and TRBJ1-6, is DAMVIQNPRYQVTQFGKPVTLSCSQTLNHNVMYWYQQKSSQAPKLLFHYYDKDFNNEADTPDNFQSRRPNTSFCFLDIRSPGLGDTAMYLCATSRAPEAPLHFGNGTRLTVT.

This chain uses TRBV28 with TRBJ2-2. The CDR3 loop spans 14 amino acids. Germline V gene sequence: CDR1 MDHEN, CDR2 SYDVKM. The CDR3 here is CASTLAGTTGELFF.

V gene TRBV7-2 combines with J gene TRBJ2-7; TCRdb gives TRBD1 as the D gene, but with no DNA this cannot be confirmed. Germline V lookup: CDR1 SGHTA, CDR2 FQGNSA. This CDR3 has 16 residues. CDR3 loop: CASSFPPDTLSYEQYF.

The chain uses TRBV4-1 and TRBJ2-7; TCRdb selects TRBD1, and the lack of DNA leaves this call unchecked. This CDR3 region has 16 residues. CDR1 and CDR2 (germline): MGHRA, YSYEKL. The CDR3 sequence: CASSQDWGQGVYEQYF.

The V and J genes are TRBV20-1 and TRBJ1-2. The CDR3 has 11 residues. Germline-derived CDR1 and CDR2 are DFQATT and SNEGSKA (reference sequence). This CDR3 reads CSARVPYGYTF.

This chain joins TRBV2 and TRBJ2-3. This CDR3 comprises 16 residues. Germline V gives CDR1 SNHLY, CDR2 FYNNEI. The CDR3 sequence is CASSDGRVSRTDTQYF.

V and J are TRBV29-1 and TRBJ2-1; TCRdb returns TRBD2, unconfirmable since there is no DNA. The germline CDR1 and CDR2 sequences are SQVTM and ANQGSEA. There are 16 residues in the CDR3. The CDR3 loop is CSAQMAGGSRYNEQFF.

The chain recombines TRBV5-1 with TRBJ2-3; there is no DNA to check the TCRdb D call of TRBD1. CDR1 is SGHRS and CDR2 is YFSETQ in the germline V gene. The CDR3 extends over 15 amino acids. The CDR3: CASTPGDRPTDTQYF.